This T cell receptor (beta chain) appears in the sequencing data of a study of cytomegalovirus exposure and HLA in healthy donors. Study outcomes and limitations: Reports state that TCR beta sequences accurately predicted most subjects' HLA-A and HLA-B alleles. Later analysis reportedly placed an Asian-associated ancestry cluster below the roughly 690-donor mean in N-insertions.

The CDR3 contains 14 residues. V was clipped by 5 bases and J by 7 bases; unmatched bases: 6. CDR1 is MDHEN and CDR2 is SYDVKM in the germline V gene. Primers included in the PCR were 60 Vbeta and 13 Jbeta primers. The method was immunoSEQ multiplex PCR; TCRdb's version includes in-frame clones alone and lacks a portion of them. The sample shows around 180,000 clones, roughly 86% of them seen only once. Concerning this clone: The target antigen is unknown.

The rearrangement links TRBV28 to TRBJ2-1; 9 nucleotides line up with TRBD1. This clonotype was sampled from a woman aged 18-35 years in good health and CMV-seronegative. Sequencing was done on a sample of PBMCs. Here the CDR3 reads CASSTYRGLNEQFF. For the CDR3, the DNA is TGTGCCAGCAGTACCTACAGGGGGCTAAATGAGCAGTTCTTC.